The clone carrying this T cell receptor (beta chain) was seen only a few times. Antigen unknown. An Oncomine TCR Beta short-read assay was used to sequence the DNA from cultured CD4+ T cells. One entry per CDR3 protein, called by TCRdb with MiXCR from the PCR reads. The data show several thousand distinct CDR3 sequences, with 45% seen just once and approximately 20% held by the top ten. These data come from a study of vaccination and CD4 T cells after COVID-19. Across the whole study: Nasal swab PCR detected SARS-CoV-2 in convalescent patients, who comprised under ten mild cases and one severe case.

General observations from the study: Convalescent patients had a median around 86% of reactive clones appearing only post-vaccination.

Sample treatment: roughly 10-day PBMC culture with coronavirus spike peptide pools or control peptides (ViraFEST assay). Using peptide pools, antigen-specific T cells were expanded in ViraFEST before TCRs were sequenced. The CDR3 consists of 15 residues. V shed 0 bases, J shed 8 bases, and the junction held 7 bases outside the gene matches. From germline, CDR1 is LNHNV and CDR2 YYDKDF (reference sequence). The TCR originated in a human donor who had recovered from COVID-19. The material sequenced was CD4+ T cells from blood, cultured in vitro. The chain uses TRBV15 and TRBJ2-1; TRBD2 aligns across 7 bases. The CDR3: CATSRDGGLVYEQFF. CDR3 sequence (DNA): TGTGCCACCAGCAGAGATGGAGGACTAGTCTATGAGCAGTTCTTC.